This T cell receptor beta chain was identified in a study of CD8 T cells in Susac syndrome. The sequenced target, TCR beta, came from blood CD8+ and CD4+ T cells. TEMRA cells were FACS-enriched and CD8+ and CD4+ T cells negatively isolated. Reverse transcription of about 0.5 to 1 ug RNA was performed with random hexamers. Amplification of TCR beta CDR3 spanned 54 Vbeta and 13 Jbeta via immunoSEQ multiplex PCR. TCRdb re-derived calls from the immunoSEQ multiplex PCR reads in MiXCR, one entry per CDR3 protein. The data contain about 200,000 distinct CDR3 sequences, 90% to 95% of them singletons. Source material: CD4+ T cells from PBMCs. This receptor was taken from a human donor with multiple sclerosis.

The CDR3 region has the DNA TGTGCCTGGAGTGTAGGGCAGGGCGGGCTCAATGAGCAGTTCTTC. Residues: CAWSVGQGGLNEQFF. The chain joins TRBV30 to TRBJ2-1; possibly TRBD1 or TRBD2 for D (5 bases each). V was pared by 0 bases and J by 6 bases, with 15 bases between. This CDR3 is built from 15 residues. Germline V gene lookup returns CDR1 GTSNPN and CDR2 SVGIG (reference sequence).